These T cell receptor beta chains were read from a single sample in a study of OX40 agonist ivuxolimab in advanced cancers. Sequenced by immunoSEQ multiplex PCR; TCRdb stores in-frame clones only, minus some. The table shows around 40,000 clones, with 86% occurring only once. This specimen was CD4+ or CD8+ T cells sorted from blood, taken in a trial of the OX40 agonist ivuxolimab. These receptors all stem from an adult with an advanced solid tumor such as melanoma, head and neck, liver or kidney cancer. CDR3s include the opening cysteine and the closing phenylalanine or tryptophan. The D gene is left open where the match is weak. Size tells how often a clone was seen (once, few, many) or the class of an expanded clone, and some rows leave it out.

abundance: NA
j_gene: TRBJ2-1
v_gene: TRBV27
d_gene: NA
CDR3aa: CASRAGNEQFF
CDR3nt: TGTGCCAGCAGGGCCGGCAATGAGCAGTTCTTC

abundance: NA
j_gene: TRBJ2-3
v_gene: TRBV5-1
d_gene: TRBD2
CDR3aa: CASSRRASGSGTSTDTQYF
CDR3nt: TGCGCCAGCAGCCGGAGAGCTAGCGGGAGTGGGACTAGCACAGATACGCAGTATTTT

abundance: NA
j_gene: TRBJ2-2
v_gene: TRBV4-1
d_gene: NA
CDR3aa: CASSHLGEGTANTGELFF
CDR3nt: TGCGCCAGCAGCCACCTCGGTGAGGGGACTGCGAACACCGGGGAGCTGTTTTTT

abundance: NA
j_gene: TRBJ1-2
v_gene: TRBV5-6
d_gene: TRBD1
CDR3aa: CASTLGTGSYGYTF
CDR3nt: TGTGCCAGCACCCTCGGGACAGGGAGCTATGGCTACACCTTC

abundance: NA
j_gene: TRBJ2-7
v_gene: TRBV7-2
d_gene: NA
CDR3aa: CASSLVAYEQYF
CDR3nt: TGTGCCAGCAGCTTAGTAGCCTACGAGCAGTACTTC

abundance: NA
j_gene: TRBJ2-2
v_gene: TRBV7-6
d_gene: TRBD2
CDR3aa: CASSKRSGGAVGELFF
CDR3nt: TGTGCCAGCTCAAAGAGAAGCGGGGGGGCCGTCGGGGAGCTGTTTTTT

abundance: NA
j_gene: TRBJ2-3
v_gene: TRBV2
d_gene: NA
CDR3aa: CASSGVGALGTDTQYF
CDR3nt: TGTGCCAGCAGTGGGGTTGGGGCACTGGGCACAGATACGCAGTATTTT

abundance: NA
j_gene: TRBJ2-3
v_gene: TRBV13
d_gene: NA
CDR3aa: CASSLEDSRTDTQYF
CDR3nt: TGTGCCAGCAGCTTAGAAGACAGCAGGACAGATACGCAGTATTTT

abundance: NA
j_gene: TRBJ2-1
v_gene: TRBV10-3
d_gene: NA
CDR3aa: CAISEGAGNEQFF
CDR3nt: TGTGCCATCAGTGAGGGGGCTGGGAATGAGCAGTTCTTC

abundance: NA
j_gene: TRBJ1-5
v_gene: TRBV19
d_gene: TRBD1
CDR3aa: CASSPDRGGQPQHF
CDR3nt: TGTGCCAGTAGTCCGGACAGGGGCGGTCAGCCCCAGCATTTT

abundance: NA
j_gene: TRBJ1-1
v_gene: TRBV2
d_gene: NA
CDR3aa: CASRGPIPFF
CDR3nt: TGTGCCAGCAGAGGACCGATTCCTTTCTTT

abundance: medium-sized
j_gene: TRBJ1-6
v_gene: TRBV5-4
d_gene: TRBD1
CDR3aa: CASSDREGNSPLHF
CDR3nt: TGTGCCAGCTCGGACAGGGAAGGTAATTCACCCCTCCACTTT

abundance: NA
j_gene: TRBJ1-2
v_gene: TRBV27
d_gene: NA
CDR3aa: CASSFRRDYGYTF
CDR3nt: TGTGCCAGCAGTTTCCGACGGGACTATGGCTACACCTTC

abundance: once
j_gene: TRBJ1-5
v_gene: TRBV19
d_gene: TRBD1
CDR3aa: CASSIPRDRGHPQHF
CDR3nt: TGTGCCAGTAGTATTCCCCGGGACAGGGGGCATCCCCAGCATTTT

abundance: medium-sized
j_gene: TRBJ2-3
v_gene: TRBV4-3
d_gene: TRBD2
CDR3aa: CASSPGVGLAVGDTQYF
CDR3nt: TGCGCCAGCAGCCCCGGAGTGGGTCTAGCGGTTGGAGATACGCAGTATTTT

abundance: NA
j_gene: TRBJ2-2
v_gene: TRBV7-9
d_gene: NA
CDR3aa: CASRPPANTGELFF
CDR3nt: TGTGCCAGCAGGCCGCCCGCGAACACCGGGGAGCTGTTTTTT

abundance: NA
j_gene: TRBJ1-5
v_gene: TRBV6-5
d_gene: NA
CDR3aa: CASSVNLNQPQHF
CDR3nt: TGTGCCAGCAGTGTCAACCTTAATCAGCCCCAGCATTTT

abundance: NA
j_gene: TRBJ2-7
v_gene: TRBV27
d_gene: NA
CDR3aa: CASSFSGPYEQYF
CDR3nt: TGTGCCAGCAGTTTCTCGGGCCCCTACGAGCAGTACTTC

abundance: NA
j_gene: TRBJ1-4
v_gene: TRBV2
d_gene: NA
CDR3aa: CASSGQNEKLFF
CDR3nt: TGTGCCAGCAGTGGACAGAATGAAAAACTGTTTTTT

abundance: once
j_gene: TRBJ2-1
v_gene: TRBV27
d_gene: NA
CDR3aa: CASSPLGGSSYNEQFF
CDR3nt: TGTGCCAGCAGTCCCCTAGGTGGAAGCTCCTACAATGAGCAGTTCTTC

abundance: NA
j_gene: TRBJ1-2
v_gene: TRBV13
d_gene: NA
CDR3aa: CASSPKTGTSYGYTF
CDR3nt: TGTGCCAGCAGCCCCAAGACGGGGACCAGCTATGGCTACACCTTC

abundance: NA
j_gene: TRBJ2-1
v_gene: TRBV7-9
d_gene: NA
CDR3aa: CASMDRTPIYNEQFF
CDR3nt: TGTGCCAGCATGGATAGGACACCGATTTACAATGAGCAGTTCTTC

abundance: NA
j_gene: TRBJ1-6
v_gene: TRBV2
d_gene: NA
CDR3aa: CASSEKGQYNSPLHF
CDR3nt: TGTGCCAGCAGTGAAAAGGGACAATATAATTCACCCCTCCACTTT

abundance: NA
j_gene: TRBJ1-1
v_gene: TRBV28
d_gene: TRBD1
CDR3aa: CASSFHRGPMNTEAFF
CDR3nt: TGTGCCAGCAGTTTTCACAGGGGGCCGATGAACACTGAAGCTTTCTTT

abundance: NA
j_gene: TRBJ1-2
v_gene: TRBV5-1
d_gene: NA
CDR3aa: CASSSMTGLKIYGYTF
CDR3nt: TGCGCCAGCAGCTCAATGACGGGATTGAAAATCTATGGCTATACCTTC

abundance: NA
j_gene: TRBJ1-2
v_gene: TRBV27
d_gene: NA
CDR3aa: CASSLNRAGQSYGYTF
CDR3nt: TGTGCCAGCAGTTTAAATCGGGCCGGACAGAGCTATGGCTACACCTTC

abundance: NA
j_gene: TRBJ2-7
v_gene: TRBV7-9
d_gene: TRBD1
CDR3aa: CASRGPGQGTHEQYF
CDR3nt: TGTGCCAGCAGGGGACCGGGACAGGGGACCCACGAGCAGTACTTC

abundance: NA
j_gene: TRBJ1-2
v_gene: TRBV27
d_gene: NA
CDR3aa: CASSPRANPNYGYTF
CDR3nt: TGTGCCAGCAGTCCTCGGGCCAATCCTAACTATGGCTACACCTTC

abundance: NA
j_gene: TRBJ2-5
v_gene: TRBV18
d_gene: TRBD1
CDR3aa: CASSPSTGVETQYF
CDR3nt: TGTGCCAGCTCACCATCCACAGGGGTGGAGACCCAGTACTTC

abundance: NA
j_gene: TRBJ1-2
v_gene: TRBV2
d_gene: NA
CDR3aa: CASSGGQKSPNYGYTF
CDR3nt: TGTGCCAGCAGTGGGGGCCAGAAATCGCCTAACTATGGCTACACCTTC

abundance: NA
j_gene: TRBJ2-7
v_gene: TRBV15
d_gene: TRBD1
CDR3aa: CATSRGDSSSYEQYF
CDR3nt: TGTGCCACCAGCAGAGGGGACAGCAGCTCGTACGAGCAGTACTTC

abundance: NA
j_gene: TRBJ2-1
v_gene: TRBV14
d_gene: NA
CDR3aa: CASSRGGNEQFF
CDR3nt: TGTGCCAGCAGCCGGGGTGGCAATGAGCAGTTCTTC

abundance: NA
j_gene: TRBJ2-1
v_gene: TRBV7-9
d_gene: TRBD1
CDR3aa: CASSLGGQDQQFF
CDR3nt: TGTGCCAGCAGCTTAGGGGGACAGGACCAGCAGTTCTTC

abundance: few
j_gene: TRBJ1-1
v_gene: TRBV5-1
d_gene: NA
CDR3aa: CASSLAGRGDFEAFF
CDR3nt: TGCGCCAGCAGCTTGGCAGGCCGAGGGGACTTTGAAGCTTTCTTT

abundance: NA
j_gene: TRBJ1-3
v_gene: TRBV7-9
d_gene: NA
CDR3aa: CASSSTGTFGNTIYF
CDR3nt: TGTGCCAGCAGCTCCACCGGGACATTCGGAAACACCATATATTTT

abundance: NA
j_gene: TRBJ1-5
v_gene: TRBV10-1
d_gene: NA
CDR3aa: CASRNRYYQPQHF
CDR3nt: TGCGCCAGCAGGAACAGATACTATCAGCCCCAGCATTTT

abundance: NA
j_gene: TRBJ2-7
v_gene: TRBV5-1
d_gene: NA
CDR3aa: CASSSSPTGPYEQYF
CDR3nt: TGCGCCAGCAGCTCCTCCCCCACAGGGCCCTACGAGCAGTACTTC

abundance: NA
j_gene: TRBJ2-3
v_gene: TRBV28
d_gene: NA
CDR3aa: CASSLGAFNTDTQYF
CDR3nt: TGTGCCAGCAGTTTAGGAGCCTTCAACACAGATACGCAGTATTTT

abundance: NA
j_gene: TRBJ2-7
v_gene: TRBV4-2
d_gene: TRBD2
CDR3aa: CASSHATSGSTYEQYF
CDR3nt: TGTGCCAGCAGCCATGCGACTAGCGGGAGCACCTACGAGCAGTACTTC

abundance: NA
j_gene: TRBJ2-7
v_gene: TRBV5-1
d_gene: NA
CDR3aa: CASSLVRDNSYEQYF
CDR3nt: TGCGCCAGCAGCTTGGTGCGGGACAACTCCTACGAGCAGTACTTC

abundance: NA
j_gene: TRBJ2-1
v_gene: TRBV6-5
d_gene: NA
CDR3aa: CASSRDVWDEQFF
CDR3nt: TGTGCCAGCTCAAGGGACGTCTGGGATGAGCAGTTCTTC

abundance: NA
j_gene: TRBJ2-5
v_gene: TRBV7-9
d_gene: TRBD1
CDR3aa: CASSWRQGTQETQYF
CDR3nt: TGTGCCAGCAGCTGGAGACAGGGGACCCAAGAGACCCAGTACTTC

abundance: NA
j_gene: TRBJ1-5
v_gene: TRBV6-5
d_gene: NA
CDR3aa: CASSYGGAQPQHF
CDR3nt: TGTGCCAGCAGTTACGGAGGGGCTCAGCCCCAGCATTTT

abundance: NA
j_gene: TRBJ1-5
v_gene: TRBV27
d_gene: NA
CDR3aa: CASRPRDGLNQPQHF
CDR3nt: TGTGCCAGCAGGCCCCGGGACGGGCTCAATCAGCCCCAGCATTTT